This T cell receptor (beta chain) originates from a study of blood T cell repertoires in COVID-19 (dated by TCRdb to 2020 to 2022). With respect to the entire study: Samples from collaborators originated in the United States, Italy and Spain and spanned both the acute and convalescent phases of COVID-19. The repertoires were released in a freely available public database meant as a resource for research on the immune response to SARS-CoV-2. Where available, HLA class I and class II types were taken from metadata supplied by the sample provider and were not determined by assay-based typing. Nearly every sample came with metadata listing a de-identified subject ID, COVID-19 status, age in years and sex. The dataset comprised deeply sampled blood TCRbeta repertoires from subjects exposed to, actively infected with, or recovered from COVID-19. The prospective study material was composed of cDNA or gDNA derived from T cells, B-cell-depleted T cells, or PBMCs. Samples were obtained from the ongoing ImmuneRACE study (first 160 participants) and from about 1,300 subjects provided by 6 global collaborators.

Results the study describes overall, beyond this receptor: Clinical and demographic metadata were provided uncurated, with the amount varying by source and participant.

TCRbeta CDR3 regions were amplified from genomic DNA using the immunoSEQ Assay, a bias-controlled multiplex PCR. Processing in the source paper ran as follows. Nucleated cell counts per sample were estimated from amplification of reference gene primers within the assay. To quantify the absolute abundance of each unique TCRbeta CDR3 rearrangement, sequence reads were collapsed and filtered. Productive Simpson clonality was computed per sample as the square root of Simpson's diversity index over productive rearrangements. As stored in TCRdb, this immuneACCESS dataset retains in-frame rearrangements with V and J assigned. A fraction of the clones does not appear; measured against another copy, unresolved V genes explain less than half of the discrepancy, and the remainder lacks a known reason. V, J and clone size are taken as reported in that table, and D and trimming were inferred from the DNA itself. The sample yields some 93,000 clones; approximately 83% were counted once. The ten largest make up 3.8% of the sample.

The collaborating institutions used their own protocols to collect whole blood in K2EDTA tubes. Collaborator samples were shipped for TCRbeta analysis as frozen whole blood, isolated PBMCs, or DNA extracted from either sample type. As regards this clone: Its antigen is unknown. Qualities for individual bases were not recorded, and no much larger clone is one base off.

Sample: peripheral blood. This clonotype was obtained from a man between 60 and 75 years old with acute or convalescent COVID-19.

CDR3 loop: CASRPRGLAGSEQYF. The DNA sequence reads TGCGCCAGCAGACCCAGGGGACTAGCGGGATCCGAGCAGTACTTC. The sequence joins TRBV5-1 to TRBJ2-7; TRBD2 aligns with 13 central bases. For this chain, trimming is 5 bases at the V end and 6 bases at the J end, and the number of junction bases without a gene match is 8. The CDR3 goes from the cysteine to the phenylalanine over 15 residues. Just the 45-base CDR3 DNA is kept, in frame starting at base 1. Sequences SGHRS (CDR1) and YFSETQ (CDR2) are obtained from the germline V gene.